The entry below gives a single T cell receptor (beta chain) sequence along with its context. The sample comes from a study of blood T cell repertoires in COVID-19. CDR1 and CDR2 (germline): LGHNA, YSLEER. Trimming took 1 base from V and 3 from J; bases not matched to a gene: 2. This CDR3 contains 15 residues. The protocol was immunoSEQ multiplex PCR, while the TCRdb copy is restricted to in-frame clones and leaves out a portion. This table holds 150,000 to 200,000 clones, roughly 90% found once. Patients from Seattle were sampled longitudinally, starting during active infection. This clonotype was sampled from a man aged 30 to 45 with COVID-19, enrolled during active disease. The J gene is TRBJ1-4, the V gene TRBV4-3; 7 bases fit TRBD1. Sequenced: peripheral blood. The CDR3 is CASSQGGQPNEKLFF. Here the CDR3 DNA reads TGCGCCAGCAGCCAAGGGGGACAGCCTAATGAAAAACTGTTTTTT.